This T cell receptor beta chain was sequenced in a study of fetal regulatory T cell absence and autoimmunity (TCRdb year 2017). About the full investigation: Exocrine pancreas autoimmunity was observed in the IPEX patients in the absence of clinical diabetes. General conclusions and limits of the study: The TCR compartment showed significant oligoclonal enrichment in pancreas versus cord blood, with some top clones over 80-fold enriched. The oligoclonal enrichment was taken as support for antigen-driven autoimmunity in the pancreas before birth in IPEX syndrome. Cord blood and pancreas had broadly similar TRB gene family usage, which resembled published neonatal and adult repertoires.

Only a few counts were recorded for this clone. It lacks a known antigen. Base qualities are not at hand, and no much larger clone is one base apart. Repertoire sequencing was done on genomic DNA taken from frozen pancreas tissue. The DNeasy Blood and Tissue Kit was used to extract 2-3 ug of genomic DNA from umbilical cord blood or frozen pancreas. On the immunoSEQ human TCRbeta survey platform, TCRbeta CDR3 regions were amplified and barcoded with a two-step multiplex PCR. Illumina instruments were used to sequence the libraries, and IgH from the same samples was sequenced in parallel. Regarding the original processing steps: To remove PCR and sequencing errors, raw reads were filtered against the IMGT V, D, J definitions and then binned using a nearest-neighbor algorithm. Clones were defined as identical nucleotide sequences, and differential abundance between tissues was assessed by per-clone Fisher exact tests with a pFDR threshold of p<0.01. Clones with frequencies too low for statistical inference were excluded by a minimum inclusion filter of 10 in either sample. The immunoSEQ Analyzer was used for pairwise clonal comparisons, and IMGT tools were used to assess gene family usage. The source is immuneACCESS, and TCRdb retained only in-frame sequences with V and J called. Part of the clones is not carried over; for the studies checked, unresolved V genes explain less than half of this, and the remainder is unexplained. The DNA gave D and trimming, while V, J and clone size come from that table. The sample records 95,000 or so clones, about two thirds of which are singletons. The ten top clones hold 1.5% to 2% of the sample.

The junction shows trimming of 2 bases on V and 0 bases on J, plus 5 bases between the germline ends. CDR1 and CDR2, looked up from the germline V gene, are SGHRS and YFSETQ. CDR3 length: 14 amino acids, cysteine to phenylalanine. Only the CDR3 portion is preserved as DNA: 42 bases, with reading frame beginning at the first base. This chain joins TRBV5-1 to TRBJ2-2; the D gene remains uncertain. The origin of this receptor is a male donor with IPEX syndrome. Sequenced: pancreas tissue. CDR3 region: CASSLQTNTGELFF. The sequenced DNA is TGCGCCAGCAGCTTACAGACGAACACCGGGGAGCTGTTTTTT.